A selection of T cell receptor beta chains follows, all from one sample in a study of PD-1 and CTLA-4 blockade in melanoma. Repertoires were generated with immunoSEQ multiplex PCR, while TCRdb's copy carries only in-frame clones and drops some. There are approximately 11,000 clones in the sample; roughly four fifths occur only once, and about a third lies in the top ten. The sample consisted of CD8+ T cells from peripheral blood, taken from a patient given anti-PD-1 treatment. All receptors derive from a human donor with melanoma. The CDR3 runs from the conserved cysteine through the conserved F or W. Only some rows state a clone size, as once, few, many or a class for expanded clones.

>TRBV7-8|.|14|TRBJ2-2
CASSSGTATGELFF
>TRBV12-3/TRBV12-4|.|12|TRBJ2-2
CASRGQNGELFF
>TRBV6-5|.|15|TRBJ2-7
CASSYSGPLKYEQYF
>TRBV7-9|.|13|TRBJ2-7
CASSLAFGGEQYF
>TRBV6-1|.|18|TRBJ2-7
CASSESRTSGGLRYEQYF
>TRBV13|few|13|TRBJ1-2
CASSTGQGNGYTF
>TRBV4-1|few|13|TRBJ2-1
CASSQVPGNGQFF
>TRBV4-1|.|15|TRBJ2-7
CASSQTGDSLYEQYF
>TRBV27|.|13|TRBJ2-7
CASSSAGSYEQYF
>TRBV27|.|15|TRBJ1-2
CASSGSVRADYGYTF
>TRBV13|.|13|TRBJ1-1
CASSPLANTEAFF
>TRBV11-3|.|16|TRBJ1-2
CASSLYAGTGDYGYTF
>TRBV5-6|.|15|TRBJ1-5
CASSFGTDSNQPQHF
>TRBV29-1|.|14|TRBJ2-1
CSALAGAIYNEQFF
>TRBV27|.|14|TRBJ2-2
CASRAGQLTGELFF
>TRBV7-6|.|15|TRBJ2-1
CASSSEGGGANEQFF
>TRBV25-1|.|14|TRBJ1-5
CASSSGQGNQPQHF
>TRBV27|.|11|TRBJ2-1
CASSFYNEQFF
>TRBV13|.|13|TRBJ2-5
CASSLGARKTQYF
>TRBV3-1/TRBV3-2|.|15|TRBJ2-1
CASSRLAGNFDEQFF
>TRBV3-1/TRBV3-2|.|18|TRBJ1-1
CASSQDGRTGGWYTEAFF
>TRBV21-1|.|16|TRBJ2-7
CASSKGRREFSYEQYF
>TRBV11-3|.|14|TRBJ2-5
CASSTSLERETQYF
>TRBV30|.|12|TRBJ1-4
CAWSWANEKLFF
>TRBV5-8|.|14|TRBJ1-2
CASSLGRLRDGYTF
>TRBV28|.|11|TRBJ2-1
CASSPGVEQFF
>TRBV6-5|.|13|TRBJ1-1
CASTKSRAGPALF
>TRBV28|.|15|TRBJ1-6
CASRPGTGYNSPLHF
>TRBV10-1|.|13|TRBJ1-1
CASSGALDTEAFF
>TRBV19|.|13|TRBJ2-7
CASSAGLVTEQYF
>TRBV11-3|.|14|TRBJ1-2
CASSLKGVGYGYTF
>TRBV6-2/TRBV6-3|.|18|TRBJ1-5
CASSTRPGQISRTQPQHF
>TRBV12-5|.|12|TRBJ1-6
CASAGDGSPLHF
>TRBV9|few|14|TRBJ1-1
CASSLAAVGTEAFF
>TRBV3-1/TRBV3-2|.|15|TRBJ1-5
CASSQSGRAGQPQHF
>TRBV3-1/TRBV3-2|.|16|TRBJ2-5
CASSQIGQGWFETQYF
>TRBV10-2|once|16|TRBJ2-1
CASSESPLAGGSEQFF
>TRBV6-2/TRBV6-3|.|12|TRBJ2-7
CASSYSYYEQYF
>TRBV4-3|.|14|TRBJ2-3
CASSQSRAADTQYF
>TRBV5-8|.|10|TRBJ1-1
CATSTWKAFF
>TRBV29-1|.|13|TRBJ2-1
CSVGGGTKNEQFF
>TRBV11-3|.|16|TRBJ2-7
CASSLPQGSKNYEQYF
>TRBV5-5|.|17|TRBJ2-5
CASSLEASGRAGETQYF
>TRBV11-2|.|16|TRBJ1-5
CASSLISAYSNQPQHF
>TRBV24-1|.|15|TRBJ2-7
CATSDSQGTAGEQYF
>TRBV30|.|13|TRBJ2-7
CAWRGDSSYEQYF
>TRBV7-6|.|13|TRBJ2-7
CASSLSGSYEQYF
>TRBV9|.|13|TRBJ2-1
CASSVVPGNEQFF
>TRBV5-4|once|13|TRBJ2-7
CASSAGRGSEQYF
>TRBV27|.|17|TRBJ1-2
CASSPFLKGTGDYGYTF
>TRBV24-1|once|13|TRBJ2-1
CATRRDAYNEQFF
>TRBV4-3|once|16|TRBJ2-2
CASSQGIAGGTGELFF
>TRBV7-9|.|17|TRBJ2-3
CASSSKNRLASTDTQYF
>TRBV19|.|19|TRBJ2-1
CASSSKPGQGVSSYNEQFF
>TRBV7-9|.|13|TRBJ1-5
CASSFEGSEPQHF
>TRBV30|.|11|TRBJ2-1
CAWDGSNEQFF
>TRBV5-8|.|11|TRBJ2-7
CASSLTYEQYF
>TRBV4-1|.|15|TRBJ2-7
CASSQDFGPTYEQYF
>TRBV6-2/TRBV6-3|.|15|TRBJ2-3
CASSGDRTSTDTQYF
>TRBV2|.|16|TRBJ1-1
CASKSIPSLGDTEAFF